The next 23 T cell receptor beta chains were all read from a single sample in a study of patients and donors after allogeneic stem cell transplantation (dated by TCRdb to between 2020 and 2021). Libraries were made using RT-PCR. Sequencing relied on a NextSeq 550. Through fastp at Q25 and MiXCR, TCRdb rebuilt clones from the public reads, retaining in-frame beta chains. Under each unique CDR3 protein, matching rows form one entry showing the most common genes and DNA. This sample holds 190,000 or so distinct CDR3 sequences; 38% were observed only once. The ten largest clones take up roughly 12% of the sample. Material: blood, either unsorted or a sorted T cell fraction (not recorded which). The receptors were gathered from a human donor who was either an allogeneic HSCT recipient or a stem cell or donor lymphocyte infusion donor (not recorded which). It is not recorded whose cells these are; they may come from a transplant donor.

The CDR3 DNA reads TGTGCCAGCAGTTTAGTCCGGGCGGGGAACAATGAGCAGTTCTTC. This codes for CASSLVRAGNNEQFF. The chain carries TRBV12-3 or TRBV12-4 and TRBJ2-1; D is possibly TRBD2 (6 bases). This CDR3 is built from 15 residues. V was pared by 1 base and J by 5 bases, with 12 bases between.

CDR3 protein: CASSSDRGNKAFF. CDR3 DNA sequence: TGTGCCAGCAGTTCCGACAGGGGGAACAAGGCTTTCTTT. The chain employs TRBV12-3 or TRBV12-4 and TRBJ1-1, with 9 positions matching TRBD1. The CDR3 has 13 residues. Trimming took 4 bases from V and 11 from J; bases not matched to a gene: 8.

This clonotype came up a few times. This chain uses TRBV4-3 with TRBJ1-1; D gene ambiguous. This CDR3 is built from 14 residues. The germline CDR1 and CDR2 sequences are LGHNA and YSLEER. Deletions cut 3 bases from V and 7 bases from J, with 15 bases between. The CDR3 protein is CASSQTALHIEAFF. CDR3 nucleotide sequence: TGCGCCAGCAGCCAGACGGCGCTGCACATTGAAGCTTTCTTT.

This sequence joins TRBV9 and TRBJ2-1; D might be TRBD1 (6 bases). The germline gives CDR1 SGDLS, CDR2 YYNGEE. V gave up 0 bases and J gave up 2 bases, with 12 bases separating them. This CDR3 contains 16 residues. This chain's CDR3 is CASSVDRTVTYNEQFF. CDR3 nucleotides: TGTGCCAGCAGCGTAGATAGGACAGTCACCTACAATGAGCAGTTCTTC.

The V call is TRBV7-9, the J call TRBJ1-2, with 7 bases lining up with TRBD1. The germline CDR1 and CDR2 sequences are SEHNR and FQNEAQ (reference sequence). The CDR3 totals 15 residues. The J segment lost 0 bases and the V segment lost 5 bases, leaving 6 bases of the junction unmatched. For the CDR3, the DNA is TGTGCCAGCAGCCATAGTGGGACAGCTAACTATGGCTACACCTTC. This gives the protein CASSHSGTANYGYTF.

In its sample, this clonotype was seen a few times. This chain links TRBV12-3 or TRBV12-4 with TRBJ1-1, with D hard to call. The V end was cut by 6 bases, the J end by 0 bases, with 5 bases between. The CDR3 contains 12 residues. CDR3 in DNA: TGTGCCAGCAGCCCAGTGAACACTGAAGCTTTCTTT. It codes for CASSPVNTEAFF.

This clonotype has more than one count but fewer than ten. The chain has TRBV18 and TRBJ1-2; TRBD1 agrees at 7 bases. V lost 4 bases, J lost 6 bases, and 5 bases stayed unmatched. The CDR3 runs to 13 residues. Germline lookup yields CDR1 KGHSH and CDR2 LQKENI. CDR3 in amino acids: CASSQGTDHGYTF. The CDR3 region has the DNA TGTGCCAGCTCACAGGGGACAGACCATGGCTACACCTTC.

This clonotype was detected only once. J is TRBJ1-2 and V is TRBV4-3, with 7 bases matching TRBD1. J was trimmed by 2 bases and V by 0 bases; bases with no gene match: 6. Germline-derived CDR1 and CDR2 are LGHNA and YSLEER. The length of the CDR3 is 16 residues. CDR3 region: CASSQDGAGGNYGYTF. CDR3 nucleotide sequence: TGCGCCAGCAGCCAAGATGGGGCAGGGGGAAACTATGGCTACACCTTC.

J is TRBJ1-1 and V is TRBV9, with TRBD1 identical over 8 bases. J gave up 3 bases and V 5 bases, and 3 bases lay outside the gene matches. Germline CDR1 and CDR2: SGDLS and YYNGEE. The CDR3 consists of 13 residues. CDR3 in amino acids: CASRKDRDTEAFF. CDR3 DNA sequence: TGTGCCAGCAGAAAGGACAGGGACACTGAAGCTTTCTTT.

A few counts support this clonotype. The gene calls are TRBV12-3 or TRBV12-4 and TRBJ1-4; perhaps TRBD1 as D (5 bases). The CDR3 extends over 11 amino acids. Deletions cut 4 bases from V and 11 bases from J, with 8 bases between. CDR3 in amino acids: CASSSGYKLFF. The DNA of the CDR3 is TGTGCCAGCAGTTCAGGGTATAAACTGTTTTTT.

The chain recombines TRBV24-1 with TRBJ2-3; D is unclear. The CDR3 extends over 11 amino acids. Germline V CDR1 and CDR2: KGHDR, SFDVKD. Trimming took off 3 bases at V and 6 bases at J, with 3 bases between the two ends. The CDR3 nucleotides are TGTGCCACCAGTGATCGGGATACGCAGTATTTT. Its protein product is CATSDRDTQYF.

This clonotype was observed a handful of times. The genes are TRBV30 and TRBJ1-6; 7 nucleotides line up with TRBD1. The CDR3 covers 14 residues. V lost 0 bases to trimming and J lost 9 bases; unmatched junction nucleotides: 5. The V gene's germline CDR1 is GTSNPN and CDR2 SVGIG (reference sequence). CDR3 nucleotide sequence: TGTGCCTGGAGTGTCGGACAGGCGACTTCACCCCTCCACTTT. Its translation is CAWSVGQATSPLHF.

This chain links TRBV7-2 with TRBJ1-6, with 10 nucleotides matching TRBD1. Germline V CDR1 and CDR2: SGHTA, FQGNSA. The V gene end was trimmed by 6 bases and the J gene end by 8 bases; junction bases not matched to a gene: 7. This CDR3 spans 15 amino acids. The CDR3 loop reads CASRRQGAEDSPLHF. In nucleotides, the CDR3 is TGTGCCAGCAGAAGACAGGGGGCTGAAGATTCACCCCTCCACTTT.

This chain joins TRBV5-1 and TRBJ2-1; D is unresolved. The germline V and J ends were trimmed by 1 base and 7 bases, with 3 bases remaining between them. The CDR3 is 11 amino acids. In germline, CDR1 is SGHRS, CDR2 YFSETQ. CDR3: CASSLQNEQFF. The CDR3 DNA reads TGCGCCAGCAGCTTGCAAAATGAGCAGTTCTTC. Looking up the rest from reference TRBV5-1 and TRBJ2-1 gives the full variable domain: KAGVTQTPRYLIKTRGQQVTLSCSPISGHRSVSWYQQTPGQGLQFLFEYFSETQRNKGNFPGRFSGRQFSNSRSEMNVSTLELGDSALYLCASSLQNEQFFGPGTRLTVL.

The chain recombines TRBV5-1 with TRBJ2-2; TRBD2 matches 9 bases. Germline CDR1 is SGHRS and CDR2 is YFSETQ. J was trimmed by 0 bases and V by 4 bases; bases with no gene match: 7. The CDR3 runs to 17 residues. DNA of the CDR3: TGCGCCAGCAGCCTACCAGGACTAGCGTCGAACACCGGGGAGCTGTTTTTT. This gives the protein CASSLPGLASNTGELFF. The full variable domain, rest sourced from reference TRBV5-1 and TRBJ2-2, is KAGVTQTPRYLIKTRGQQVTLSCSPISGHRSVSWYQQTPGQGLQFLFEYFSETQRNKGNFPGRFSGRQFSNSRSEMNVSTLELGDSALYLCASSLPGLASNTGELFFGEGSRLTVL.

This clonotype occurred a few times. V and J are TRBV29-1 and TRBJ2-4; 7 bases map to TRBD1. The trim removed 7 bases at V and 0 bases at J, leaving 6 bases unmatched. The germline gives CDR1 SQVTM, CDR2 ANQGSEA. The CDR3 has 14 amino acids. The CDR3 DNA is TGCAGCGCATCGACAGGGATAGCCAAAAACATTCAGTACTTC. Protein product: CSASTGIAKNIQYF.

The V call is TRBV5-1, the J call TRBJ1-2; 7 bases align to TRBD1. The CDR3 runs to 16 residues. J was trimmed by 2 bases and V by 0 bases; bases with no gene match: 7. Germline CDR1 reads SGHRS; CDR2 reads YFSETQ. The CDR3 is CASSLGRDSPNYGYTF. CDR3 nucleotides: TGCGCCAGCAGCTTGGGTCGGGACAGTCCAAACTATGGCTACACCTTC.

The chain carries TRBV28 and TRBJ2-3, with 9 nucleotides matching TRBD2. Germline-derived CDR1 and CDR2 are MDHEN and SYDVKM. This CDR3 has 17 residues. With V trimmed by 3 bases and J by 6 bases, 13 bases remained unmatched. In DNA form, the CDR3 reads TGTGCCAGCAGTTTCCCACTAGCGGGTCTTAATGTTGATACGCAGTATTTT. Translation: CASSFPLAGLNVDTQYF. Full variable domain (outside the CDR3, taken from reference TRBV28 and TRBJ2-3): DVKVTQSSRYLVKRTGEKVFLECVQDMDHENMFWYRQDPGLGLRLIYFSYDVKMKEKGDIPEGYSVSREKKERFSLILESASTNQTSMYLCASSFPLAGLNVDTQYFGPGTRLTVL.

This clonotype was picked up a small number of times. The CDR3 here is CSARSPKGTGPGNTIYF. The DNA for the CDR3 is TGCAGTGCTAGATCCCCTAAAGGTACAGGGCCTGGAAACACCATATATTTT. The V and J genes are TRBV20-1 and TRBJ1-3, with D possibly being TRBD1 (6 bases). Per germline, CDR1 DFQATT and CDR2 SNEGSKA (reference sequence). The CDR3 extends over 17 amino acids. Trimming took off 2 bases at V and 2 bases at J, with 19 bases between the two ends.

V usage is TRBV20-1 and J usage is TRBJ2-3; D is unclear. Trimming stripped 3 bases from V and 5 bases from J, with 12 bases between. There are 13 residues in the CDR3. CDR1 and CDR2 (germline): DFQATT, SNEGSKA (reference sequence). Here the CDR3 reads CSASVLNVDTQYF. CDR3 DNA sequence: TGCAGTGCTAGTGTTCTAAACGTAGATACGCAGTATTTT.

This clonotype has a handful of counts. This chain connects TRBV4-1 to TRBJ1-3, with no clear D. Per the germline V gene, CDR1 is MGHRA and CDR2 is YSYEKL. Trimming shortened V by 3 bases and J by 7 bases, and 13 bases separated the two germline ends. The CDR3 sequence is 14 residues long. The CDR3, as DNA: TGCGCCAGCAGCCAGTTCTCTGACCGTAACACCATATATTTT. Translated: CASSQFSDRNTIYF.

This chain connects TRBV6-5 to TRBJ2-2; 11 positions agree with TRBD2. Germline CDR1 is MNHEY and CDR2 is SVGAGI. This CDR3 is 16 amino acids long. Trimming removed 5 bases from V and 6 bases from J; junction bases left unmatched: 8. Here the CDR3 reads CASSPSGGPIAGELFF. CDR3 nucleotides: TGTGCCAGCAGTCCTAGCGGGGGGCCTATCGCCGGGGAGCTGTTTTTT.

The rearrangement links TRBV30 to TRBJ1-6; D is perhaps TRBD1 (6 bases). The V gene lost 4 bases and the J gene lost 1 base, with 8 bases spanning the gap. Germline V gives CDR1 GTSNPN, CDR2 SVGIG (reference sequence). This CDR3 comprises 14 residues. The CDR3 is CAWTGVSYNSPLHF. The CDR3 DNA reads TGTGCCTGGACAGGGGTATCCTATAATTCACCCCTCCACTTT.